One sample yielded the 9 T cell receptor beta chains listed below, sequenced in a study of T-cell reconstitution after alpha-beta-depleted transplantation in children (dated by TCRdb to 2016 to 2018). Libraries were prepared through PCR. The sequencing machine was an Illumina HiSeq 2500. To normalize quantification of the TCRbeta repertoire, the TCR libraries were built with molecular barcoding that relied on unique molecular identifiers. The public reads were quality trimmed at Q25 with fastp and then assembled into clones with MiXCR by TCRdb, keeping productive beta chains. Rows with one shared CDR3 protein collapse into an entry with the most common genes and DNA. In this sample the table shows approximately 640,000 distinct CDR3 sequences, roughly 15% of which occur a single time. 1.1% of the sample goes to the ten largest clones. Here the sequenced sample was PBMCs from the stem cell graft donor, taken from the stem cell graft. These receptors originate from a human donor who donated a stem cell graft to a child with acute myeloid leukemia.

CDR3 coding DNA: TGCGCCAGCGGTCAAGGAGGGCAGGGGCTTAGGAATGAGCAGTTCTTC. It translates to CASGQGGQGLRNEQFF. V usage is TRBV5-1 and J usage is TRBJ2-1; the D gene could be TRBD1 or TRBD2 (6 bases each). The CDR3 totals 16 residues. The germline gives CDR1 SGHRS, CDR2 YFSETQ. V was trimmed by 7 bases and J by 7 bases, leaving 24 bases between them.

The rearrangement uses TRBV30 and TRBJ2-5, with TRBD1 as a possible D gene (5 bases). CDR3 length: 13 amino acids. V was trimmed by 4 bases and J by 2 bases, leaving 11 bases between them. Germline loops: CDR1 GTSNPN, CDR2 SVGIG (reference sequence). For the CDR3, the DNA is TGTGCCTGGACCCCGACAGCACAAGAGACCCAGTACTTC. It encodes CAWTPTAQETQYF.

This clonotype has only one observation. The genes are TRBV18 and TRBJ2-5; D unclear. V lost 5 bases to trimming and J lost 3 bases, with 13 bases between them. The CDR3 extends over 14 amino acids. From germline, CDR1 is KGHSH and CDR2 LQKENI. DNA for the CDR3: TGTGCCAGCTCAACTCCGCTCGAGGAAGAGACCCAGTACTTC. It translates to CASSTPLEEETQYF. The full variable domain, rest sourced from reference TRBV18 and TRBJ2-5, is NAGVMQNPRHLVRRRGQEARLRCSPMKGHSHVYWYRQLPEEGLKFMVYLQKENIIDESGMPKERFSAEFPKEGPSILRIQQVVRGDSAAYFCASSTPLEEETQYFGPGTRLLVL.

This clonotype showed up many times. The rearrangement links TRBV20-1 to TRBJ2-2, with unresolved D. This CDR3 has 15 residues. With 5 bases removed from V and 2 bases from J, the gap between germline ends came to 15 bases. Per the germline V gene, CDR1 is DFQATT and CDR2 is SNEGSKA (reference sequence). The CDR3 DNA sequence: TGCAGTGCTCAGAAAGGCAGCAGAAACACCGGGGAGCTGTTTTTT. Residues: CSAQKGSRNTGELFF.

The chain combines TRBV5-1 with TRBJ1-1; D uncertain. V was pared by 4 bases and J by 5 bases, with 9 bases between. Germline V lookup: CDR1 SGHRS, CDR2 YFSETQ. This CDR3 contains 12 residues. CDR3 in amino acids: CASSATGTEAFF. DNA of the CDR3: TGCGCCAGCAGCGCGACGGGAACTGAAGCTTTCTTT.

This clonotype was picked up a small number of times. The chain links TRBV5-5 to TRBJ1-4; D unresolved. CDR1 is SGHKS and CDR2 is YYEKEE in the germline V gene (reference sequence). V lost 0 bases and J 8 bases, leaving 14 bases between the germline ends. This CDR3 spans 15 amino acids. The CDR3 loop reads CASSLDLGRLEKLFF. In nucleotides, the CDR3 is TGTGCCAGCAGCTTGGATCTGGGTAGATTGGAAAAACTGTTTTTT.

This rearrangement joins TRBV4-1 to TRBJ2-3; 8 nucleotides agree with TRBD2. Germline V gene sequence: CDR1 MGHRA, CDR2 YSYEKL. The J segment lost 5 bases and the V segment lost 0 bases, leaving 7 bases of the junction unmatched. This CDR3 is built from 16 residues. As DNA, the CDR3 is TGCGCCAGCAGCCAAGATCGGGGGGGCCGGGGAGATACGCAGTATTTT. Protein: CASSQDRGGRGDTQYF.

The chain combines TRBV7-2 with TRBJ2-5; TRBD2 matches at 8 bases. The J segment lost 4 bases and the V segment lost 4 bases, leaving 8 bases of the junction unmatched. CDR3 length: 15 amino acids. The germline V gene has CDR1 SGHTA and CDR2 FQGNSA. CDR3: CASSWNSGVRETQYF. The CDR3 DNA sequence: TGTGCCAGCAGCTGGAATAGCGGGGTTAGAGAGACCCAGTACTTC.

This clonotype was counted many times. CDR3 nucleotide sequence: TGTGCCAGCACCTCCTACCGGGACAGGGCCTACAATGAGCAGTTCTTC. The encoded protein is CASTSYRDRAYNEQFF. The rearrangement links TRBV5-7 to TRBJ2-1; TRBD1 aligns across 9 bases. TRBV5-7 is classed as an ORF, of uncertain function. This CDR3 has 16 residues. V lost 6 bases and J lost 2; bases outside the gene matches: 9.